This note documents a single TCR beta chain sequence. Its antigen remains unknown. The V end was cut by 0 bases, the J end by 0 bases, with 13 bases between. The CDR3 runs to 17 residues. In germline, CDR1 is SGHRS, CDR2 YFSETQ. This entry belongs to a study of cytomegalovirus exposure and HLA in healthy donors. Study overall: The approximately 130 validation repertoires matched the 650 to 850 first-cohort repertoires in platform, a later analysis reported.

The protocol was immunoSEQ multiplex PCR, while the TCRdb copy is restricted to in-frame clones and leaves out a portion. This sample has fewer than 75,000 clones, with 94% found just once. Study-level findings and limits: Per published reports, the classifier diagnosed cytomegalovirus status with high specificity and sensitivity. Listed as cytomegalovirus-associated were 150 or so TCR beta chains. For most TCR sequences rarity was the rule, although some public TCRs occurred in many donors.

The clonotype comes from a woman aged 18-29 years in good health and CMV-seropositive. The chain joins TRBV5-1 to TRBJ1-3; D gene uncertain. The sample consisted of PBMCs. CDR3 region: CASSLGSGHHSGNTIYF. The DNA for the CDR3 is TGCGCCAGCAGCTTGGGGTCCGGTCACCACTCTGGAAACACCATATATTTT. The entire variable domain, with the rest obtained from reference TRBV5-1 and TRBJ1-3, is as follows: KAGVTQTPRYLIKTRGQQVTLSCSPISGHRSVSWYQQTPGQGLQFLFEYFSETQRNKGNFPGRFSGRQFSNSRSEMNVSTLELGDSALYLCASSLGSGHHSGNTIYFGEGSWLTVV.